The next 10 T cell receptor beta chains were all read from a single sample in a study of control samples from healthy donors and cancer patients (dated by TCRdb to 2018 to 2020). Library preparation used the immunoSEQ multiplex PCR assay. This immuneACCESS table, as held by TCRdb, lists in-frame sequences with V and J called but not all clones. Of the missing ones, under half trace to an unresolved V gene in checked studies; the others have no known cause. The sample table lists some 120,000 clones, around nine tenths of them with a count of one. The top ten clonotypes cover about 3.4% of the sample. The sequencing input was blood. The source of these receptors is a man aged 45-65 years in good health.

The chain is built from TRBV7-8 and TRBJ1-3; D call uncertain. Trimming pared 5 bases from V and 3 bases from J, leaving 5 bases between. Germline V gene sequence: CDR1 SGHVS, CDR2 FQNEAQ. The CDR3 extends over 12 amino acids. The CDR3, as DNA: TGTGCCAGCAGCCCTTATGGAAACACCATATATTTT. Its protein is CASSPYGNTIYF.

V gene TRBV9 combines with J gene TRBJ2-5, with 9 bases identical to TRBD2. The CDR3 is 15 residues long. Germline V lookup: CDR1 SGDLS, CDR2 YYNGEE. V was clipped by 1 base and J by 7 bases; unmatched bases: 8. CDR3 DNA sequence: TGTGCCAGCAGCGTATTAGCGGGGGCCACGGGGACCCAGTACTTC. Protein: CASSVLAGATGTQYF.

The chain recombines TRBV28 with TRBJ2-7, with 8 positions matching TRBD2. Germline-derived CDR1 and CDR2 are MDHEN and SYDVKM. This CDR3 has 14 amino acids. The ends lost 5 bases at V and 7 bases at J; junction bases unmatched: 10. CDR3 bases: TGTGCCAGCAGTGTGGGACTAGTTTCCGGGGAGCAGTACTTC. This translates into CASSVGLVSGEQYF.

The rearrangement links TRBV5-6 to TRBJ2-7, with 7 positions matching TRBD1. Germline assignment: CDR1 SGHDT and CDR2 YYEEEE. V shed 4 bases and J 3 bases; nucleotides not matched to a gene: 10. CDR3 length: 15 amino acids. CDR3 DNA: TGTGCCAGCAGCCCGCTGGGACAGCAGGACTACGAGCAGTACTTC. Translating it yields CASSPLGQQDYEQYF.

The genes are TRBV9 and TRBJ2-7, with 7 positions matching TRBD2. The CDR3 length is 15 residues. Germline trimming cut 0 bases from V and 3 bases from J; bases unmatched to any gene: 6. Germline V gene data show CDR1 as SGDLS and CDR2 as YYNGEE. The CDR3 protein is CASSVVRTRFYEQYF. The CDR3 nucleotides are TGTGCCAGCAGCGTAGTGAGGACTAGGTTCTACGAGCAGTACTTC.

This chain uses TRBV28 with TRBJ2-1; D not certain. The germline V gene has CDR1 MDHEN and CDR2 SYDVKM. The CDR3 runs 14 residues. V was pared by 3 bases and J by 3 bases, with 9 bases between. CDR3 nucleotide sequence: TGTGCCAGCAGTTTCGCTGGGAACTACAATGAGCAGTTCTTC. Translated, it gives CASSFAGNYNEQFF. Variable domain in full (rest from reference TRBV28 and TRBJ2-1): DVKVTQSSRYLVKRTGEKVFLECVQDMDHENMFWYRQDPGLGLRLIYFSYDVKMKEKGDIPEGYSVSREKKERFSLILESASTNQTSMYLCASSFAGNYNEQFFGPGTRLTVL.

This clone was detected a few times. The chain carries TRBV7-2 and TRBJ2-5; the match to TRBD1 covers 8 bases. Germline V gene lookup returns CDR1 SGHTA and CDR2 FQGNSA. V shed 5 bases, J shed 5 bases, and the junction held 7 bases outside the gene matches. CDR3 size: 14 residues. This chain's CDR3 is CASSPGQGYETQYF. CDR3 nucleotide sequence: TGTGCCAGCAGCCCAGGACAGGGTTATGAGACCCAGTACTTC.

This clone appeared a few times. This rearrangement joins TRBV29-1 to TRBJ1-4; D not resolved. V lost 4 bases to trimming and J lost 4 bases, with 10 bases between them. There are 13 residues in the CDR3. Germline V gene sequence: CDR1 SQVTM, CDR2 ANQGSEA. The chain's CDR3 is CSVGGGNNEKLFF. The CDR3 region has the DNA TGCAGCGTTGGTGGCGGTAATAATGAAAAACTGTTTTTT.

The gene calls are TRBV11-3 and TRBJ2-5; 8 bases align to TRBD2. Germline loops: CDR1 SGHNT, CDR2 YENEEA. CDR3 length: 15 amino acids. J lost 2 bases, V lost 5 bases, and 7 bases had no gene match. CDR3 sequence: CASSIPGGAQETQYF. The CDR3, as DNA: TGTGCCAGCAGCATCCCCGGGGGGGCACAAGAGACCCAGTACTTC.

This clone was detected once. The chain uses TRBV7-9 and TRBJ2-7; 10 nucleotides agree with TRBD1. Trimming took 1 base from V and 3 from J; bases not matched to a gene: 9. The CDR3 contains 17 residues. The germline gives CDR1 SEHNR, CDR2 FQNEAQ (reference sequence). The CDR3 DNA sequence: TGTGCCAGCAGCTTAGGTGGGGGACAGGGGCGACACTACGAGCAGTACTTC. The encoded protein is CASSLGGGQGRHYEQYF.